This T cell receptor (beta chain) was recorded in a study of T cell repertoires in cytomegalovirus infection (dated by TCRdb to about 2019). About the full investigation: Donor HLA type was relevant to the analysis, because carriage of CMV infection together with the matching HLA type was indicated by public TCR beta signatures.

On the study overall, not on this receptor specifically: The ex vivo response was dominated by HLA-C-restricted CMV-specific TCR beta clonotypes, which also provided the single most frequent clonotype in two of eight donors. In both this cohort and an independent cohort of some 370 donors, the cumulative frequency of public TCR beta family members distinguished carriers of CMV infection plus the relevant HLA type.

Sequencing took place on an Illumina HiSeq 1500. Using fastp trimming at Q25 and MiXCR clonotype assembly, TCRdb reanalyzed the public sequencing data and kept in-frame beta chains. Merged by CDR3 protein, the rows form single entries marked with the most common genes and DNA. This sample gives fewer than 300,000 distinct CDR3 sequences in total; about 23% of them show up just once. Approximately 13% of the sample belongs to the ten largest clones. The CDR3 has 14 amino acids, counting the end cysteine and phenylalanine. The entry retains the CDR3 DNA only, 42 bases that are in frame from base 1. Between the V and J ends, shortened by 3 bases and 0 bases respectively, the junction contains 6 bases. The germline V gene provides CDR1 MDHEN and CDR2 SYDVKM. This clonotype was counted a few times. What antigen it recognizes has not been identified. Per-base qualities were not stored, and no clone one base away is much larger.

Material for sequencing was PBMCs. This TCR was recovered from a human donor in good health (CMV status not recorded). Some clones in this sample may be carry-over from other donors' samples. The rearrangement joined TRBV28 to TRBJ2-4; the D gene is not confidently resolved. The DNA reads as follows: TGTGCCAGCAGTTTGCAGCTAGCCAAAAACATTCAGTACTTC. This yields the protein CASSLQLAKNIQYF.